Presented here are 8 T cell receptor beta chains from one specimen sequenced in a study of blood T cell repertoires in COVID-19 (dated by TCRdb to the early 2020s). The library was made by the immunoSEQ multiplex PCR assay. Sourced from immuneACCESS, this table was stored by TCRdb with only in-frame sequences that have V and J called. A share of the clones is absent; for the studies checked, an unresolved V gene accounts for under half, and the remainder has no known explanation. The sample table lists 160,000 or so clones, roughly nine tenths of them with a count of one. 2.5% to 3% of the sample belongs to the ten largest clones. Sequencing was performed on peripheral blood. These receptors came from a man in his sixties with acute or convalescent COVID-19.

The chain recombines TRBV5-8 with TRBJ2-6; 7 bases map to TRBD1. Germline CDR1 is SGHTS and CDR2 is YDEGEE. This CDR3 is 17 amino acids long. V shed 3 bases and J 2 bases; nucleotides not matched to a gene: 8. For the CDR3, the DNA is TGTGCCAGCAGCTCGGGACAGTGGTTAACTGGGGCCAACGTCCTGACTTTC. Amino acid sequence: CASSSGQWLTGANVLTF.

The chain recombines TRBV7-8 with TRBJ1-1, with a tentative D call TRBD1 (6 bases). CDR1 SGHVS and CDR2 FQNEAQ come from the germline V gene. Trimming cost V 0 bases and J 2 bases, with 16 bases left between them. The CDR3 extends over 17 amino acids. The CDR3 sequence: CASSLALQGQGNTEAFF. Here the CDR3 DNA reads TGTGCCAGCAGCTTAGCGTTGCAGGGACAAGGAAACACTGAAGCTTTCTTT.

CDR3 sequence: CASSRLAGGTDTQYF. For the CDR3, the DNA is TGTGCCAGCAGCCGACTAGCGGGAGGCACAGATACGCAGTATTTT. The chain joins TRBV11-2 to TRBJ2-3; 12 positions match TRBD2. After removal of 5 bases from V and 1 base from J, the junction contained 1 base not matched to a gene. Germline V lookup: CDR1 SGHAT, CDR2 FQNNGV. This CDR3 has 15 residues.

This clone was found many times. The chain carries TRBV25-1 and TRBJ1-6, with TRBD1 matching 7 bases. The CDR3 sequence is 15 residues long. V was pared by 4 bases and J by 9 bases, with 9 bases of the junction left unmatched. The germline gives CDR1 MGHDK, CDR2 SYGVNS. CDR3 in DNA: TGTGCCAGCAGTGTCGGGACAGCGTCAGGTTCACCCCTCCACTTT. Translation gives CASSVGTASGSPLHF.

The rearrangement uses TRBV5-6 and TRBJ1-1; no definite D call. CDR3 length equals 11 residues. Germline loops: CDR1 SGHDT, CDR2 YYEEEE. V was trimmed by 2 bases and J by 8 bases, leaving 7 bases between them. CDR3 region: CASSFFKEAFF. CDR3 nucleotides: TGTGCCAGCAGCTTTTTTAAAGAAGCTTTCTTT.

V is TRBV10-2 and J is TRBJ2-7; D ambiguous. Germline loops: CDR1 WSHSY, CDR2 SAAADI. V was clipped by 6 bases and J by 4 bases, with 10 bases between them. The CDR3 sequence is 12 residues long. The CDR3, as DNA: TGCGCCAGCAGCTCGACTGGATACGAGCAGTACTTC. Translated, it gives CASSSTGYEQYF.

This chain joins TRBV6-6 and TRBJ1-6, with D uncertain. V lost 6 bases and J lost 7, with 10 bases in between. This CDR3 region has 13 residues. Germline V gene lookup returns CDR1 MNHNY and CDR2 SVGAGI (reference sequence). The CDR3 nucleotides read TGTGCCAGCAGCTCTAAGTTCAATTCACCCCTCCACTTT. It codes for CASSSKFNSPLHF.

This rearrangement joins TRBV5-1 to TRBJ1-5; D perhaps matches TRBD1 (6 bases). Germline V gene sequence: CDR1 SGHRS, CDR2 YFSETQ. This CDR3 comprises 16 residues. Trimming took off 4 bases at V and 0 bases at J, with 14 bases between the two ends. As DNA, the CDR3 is TGCGCCAGCAGCGCGGGGGGCGGGGGTAGCAATCAGCCCCAGCATTTT. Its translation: CASSAGGGGSNQPQHF. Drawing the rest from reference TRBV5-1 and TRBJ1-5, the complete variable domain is KAGVTQTPRYLIKTRGQQVTLSCSPISGHRSVSWYQQTPGQGLQFLFEYFSETQRNKGNFPGRFSGRQFSNSRSEMNVSTLELGDSALYLCASSAGGGGSNQPQHFGDGTRLSIL.